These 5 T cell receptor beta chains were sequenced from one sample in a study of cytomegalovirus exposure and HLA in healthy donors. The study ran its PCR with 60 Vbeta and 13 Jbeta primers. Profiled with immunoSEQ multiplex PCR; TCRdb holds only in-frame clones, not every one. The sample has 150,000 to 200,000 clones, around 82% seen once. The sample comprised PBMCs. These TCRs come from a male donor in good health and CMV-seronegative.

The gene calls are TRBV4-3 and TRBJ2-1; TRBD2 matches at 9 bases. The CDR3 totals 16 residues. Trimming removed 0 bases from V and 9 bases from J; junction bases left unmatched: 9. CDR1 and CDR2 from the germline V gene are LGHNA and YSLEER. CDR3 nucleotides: TGCGCCAGCAGCCAAGAGATGATAGCGGGAGCCCCTGAGCAGTTCTTC. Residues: CASSQEMIAGAPEQFF.

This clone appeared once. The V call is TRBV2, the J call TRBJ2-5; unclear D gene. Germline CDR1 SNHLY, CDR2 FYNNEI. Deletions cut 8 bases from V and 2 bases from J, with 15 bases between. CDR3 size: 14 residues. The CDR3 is CASRQATFQETQYF. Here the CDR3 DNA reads TGTGCCAGCCGCCAAGCGACTTTTCAAGAGACCCAGTACTTC.

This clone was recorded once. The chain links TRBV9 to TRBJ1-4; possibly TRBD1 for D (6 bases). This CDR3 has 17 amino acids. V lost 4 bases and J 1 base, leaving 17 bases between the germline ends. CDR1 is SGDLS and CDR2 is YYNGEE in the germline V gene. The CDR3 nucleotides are TGTGCCAGCAGCAGGTTCGGGGGAGGGGGAACTAATGAAAAACTGTTTTTT. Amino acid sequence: CASSRFGGGGTNEKLFF.

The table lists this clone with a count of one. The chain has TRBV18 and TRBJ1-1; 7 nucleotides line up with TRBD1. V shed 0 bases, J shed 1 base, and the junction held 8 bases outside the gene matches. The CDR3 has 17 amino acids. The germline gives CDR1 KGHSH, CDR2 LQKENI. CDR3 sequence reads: CASSPPNQGGQNTEAFF. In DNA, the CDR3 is TGTGCCAGCTCACCACCGAATCAGGGGGGACAGAACACTGAAGCTTTCTTT.

The CDR3 spells CASSLGGRNRGSSGNTIYF. DNA of the CDR3: TGTGCCAGCAGCTTAGGAGGCCGAAACAGGGGCTCCTCTGGAAACACCATATATTTT. The chain recombines TRBV7-8 with TRBJ1-3, with 7 bases lining up with TRBD1. V dropped 1 base and J dropped 0; count of bases not matched to a gene: 12. Germline-derived CDR1 and CDR2 are SGHVS and FQNEAQ. The length of the CDR3 is 19 residues.